This record concerns one TCR beta chain sequence. No antigen is known for it. This sample is part of a study of T cells in Graves' hyperthyroidism and ophthalmopathy. Study results and caveats: The blood repertoire included most of the expanded thyroid clonotypes above 0.001. The authors' 13 V-J model separated ophthalmopathy from stable hyperthyroidism. The model's output predicted ophthalmopathy at a median of about 6.5 months prior to onset.

The PBMCs had their origin in 10 ml of fresh peripheral blood. Template material for amplifying TCR beta CDR3 regions consisted of RNA transcripts. Researchers ran a first-round RT-PCR on the TCR CDR3 using the HTBI primer set. MiXCR, applied by TCRdb to the multiplex PCR reads, yields one record per CDR3 protein. Of 660,000 or so distinct CDR3 sequences in the sample, less than 25% are singletons; the top ten hold roughly 30%. The germline V and J ends were trimmed by 1 base and 1 base, with 7 bases remaining between them. The CDR3 spans 15 residues. Germline V lookup: CDR1 LGHNA, CDR2 YNFKEQ. The receptor's source is a man aged 30-40 years with Graves' ophthalmopathy. The chain joins TRBV4-2 to TRBJ2-2; no clear D gene. Sequenced material: blood. The CDR3 DNA follows: TGTGCCAGCAGCCAAGTTGACCTGAACACCGGGGAGCTGTTTTTT. Translated: CASSQVDLNTGELFF.